This TCR beta chain is from a study of blood T cell repertoires in COVID-19. About the research overall: Acute and convalescent COVID-19 specimens originated in the United States, Italy and Spain.

The authors' processing: Amplification of reference gene primers was used by the study to estimate nucleated cell counts. Sequenced by immunoSEQ multiplex PCR; TCRdb stores in-frame clones only, minus some. V and J calls plus clone size are reproduced from that table; the DNA served to infer D and trimming. Of roughly 330,000 clones listed, about 90% are singletons. The V gene lost 4 bases and the J gene lost 2 bases, with 14 bases spanning the gap. CDR3 length: 16 amino acids. In germline, CDR1 is SNHLY, CDR2 FYNNEI. Sequencing was carried out using peripheral blood. The chain carries TRBV2 and TRBJ2-2, with TRBD2 as a possible D gene (6 bases). The TCR comes from a man between 18 and 29 years old who had recovered from COVID-19. CDR3 sequence (DNA): TGTGCCAGCAGTGGGGAACGGGAGATCAACACCGGGGAGCTGTTTTTT. As protein: CASSGEREINTGELFF.